This entry features one TCR beta chain sequence. Its specificity is unknown. The protocol was immunoSEQ multiplex PCR, while the TCRdb copy is restricted to in-frame clones and leaves out a portion. The sample has 85,000 to 100,000 clones, 90% to 95% seen once. This sample was taken from a study of graft-versus-host responses after intestinal transplantation. Looked up from germline, CDR1 is LNHNV and CDR2 is YYDKDF (reference sequence). V dropped 4 bases and J dropped 0 bases, with 13 bases sitting between them. The CDR3 has 16 amino acids. The sample in question was unstimulated CD8+ T cells sorted from spleen or lymph node cells, obtained before intestinal transplant. The sequence derives from a human donor who received an intestinal transplant. The V and J genes are TRBV15 and TRBJ2-1, with a possible D match to TRBD1 (5 bases). CDR3 loop: CATSTRQQSSYNEQFF. In nucleotides, the CDR3 is TGTGCCACCAGCACCCGACAGCAGAGCTCCTACAATGAGCAGTTCTTC.